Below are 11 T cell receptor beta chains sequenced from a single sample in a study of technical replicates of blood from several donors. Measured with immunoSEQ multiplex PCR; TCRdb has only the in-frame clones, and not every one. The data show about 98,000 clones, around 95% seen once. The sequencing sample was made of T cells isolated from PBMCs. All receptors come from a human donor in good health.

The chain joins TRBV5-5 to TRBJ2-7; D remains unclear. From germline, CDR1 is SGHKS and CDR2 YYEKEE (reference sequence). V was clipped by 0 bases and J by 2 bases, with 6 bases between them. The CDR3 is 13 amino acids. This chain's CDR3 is CASSLEFTYEQYF. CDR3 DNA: TGTGCCAGCAGCTTGGAATTTACCTACGAGCAGTACTTC.

CDR3: CATSRRQGWSGQPQHF. The CDR3 DNA reads TGTGCCACCAGCAGGCGACAGGGCTGGTCGGGTCAGCCCCAGCATTTT. The V call is TRBV15, the J call TRBJ1-5; TRBD1 matches 7 bases. Per the germline V gene, CDR1 is LNHNV and CDR2 is YYDKDF (reference sequence). Trimming removed 3 bases from V and 6 bases from J; junction bases left unmatched: 11. This CDR3 has 16 amino acids.

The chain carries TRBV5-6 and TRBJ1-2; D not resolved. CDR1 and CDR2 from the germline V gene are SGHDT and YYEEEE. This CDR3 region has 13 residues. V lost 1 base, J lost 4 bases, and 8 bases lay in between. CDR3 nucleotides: TGTGCCAGCAGCTTGCTGGCGGCCTATGGCTACACCTTC. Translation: CASSLLAAYGYTF.

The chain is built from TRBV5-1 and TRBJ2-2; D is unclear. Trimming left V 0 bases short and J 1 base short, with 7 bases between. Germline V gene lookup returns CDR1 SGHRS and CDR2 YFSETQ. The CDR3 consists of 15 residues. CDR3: CASSLVYGNTGELFF. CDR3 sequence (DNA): TGCGCCAGCAGCTTGGTCTACGGGAACACCGGGGAGCTGTTTTTT. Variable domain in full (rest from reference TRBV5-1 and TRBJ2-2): KAGVTQTPRYLIKTRGQQVTLSCSPISGHRSVSWYQQTPGQGLQFLFEYFSETQRNKGNFPGRFSGRQFSNSRSEMNVSTLELGDSALYLCASSLVYGNTGELFFGEGSRLTVL.

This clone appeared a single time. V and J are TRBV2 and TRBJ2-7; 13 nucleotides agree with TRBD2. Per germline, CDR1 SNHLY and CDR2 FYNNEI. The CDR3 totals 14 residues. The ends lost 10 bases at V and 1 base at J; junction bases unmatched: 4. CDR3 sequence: CATTLAGGSYEQYF. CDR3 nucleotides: TGTGCCACTACACTAGCGGGAGGGTCCTACGAGCAGTACTTC.

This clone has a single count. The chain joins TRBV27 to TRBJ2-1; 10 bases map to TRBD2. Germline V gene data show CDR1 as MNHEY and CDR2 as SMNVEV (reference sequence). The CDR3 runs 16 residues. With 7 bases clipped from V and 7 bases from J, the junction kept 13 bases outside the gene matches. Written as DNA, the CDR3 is TGTGCCAGCACCCGGGGGGCTAGCGGGGGTCCAAATGAGCAGTTCTTC. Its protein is CASTRGASGGPNEQFF.

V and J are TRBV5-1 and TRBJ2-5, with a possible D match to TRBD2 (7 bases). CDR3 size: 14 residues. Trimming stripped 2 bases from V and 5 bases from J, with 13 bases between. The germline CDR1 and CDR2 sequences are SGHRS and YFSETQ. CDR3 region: CASSFGGGLETQYF. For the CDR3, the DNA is TGCGCCAGCAGCTTTGGGGGGGGCCTTGAGACCCAGTACTTC. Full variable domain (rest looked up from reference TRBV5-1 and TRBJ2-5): KAGVTQTPRYLIKTRGQQVTLSCSPISGHRSVSWYQQTPGQGLQFLFEYFSETQRNKGNFPGRFSGRQFSNSRSEMNVSTLELGDSALYLCASSFGGGLETQYFGPGTRLLVL.

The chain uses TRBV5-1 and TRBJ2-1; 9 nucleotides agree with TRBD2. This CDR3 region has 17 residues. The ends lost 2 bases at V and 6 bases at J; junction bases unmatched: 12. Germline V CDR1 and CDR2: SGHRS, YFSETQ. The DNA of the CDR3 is TGCGCCAGCAGCTTCCAACCCAGCGGGGGGCCCGTCAATGAGCAGTTCTTC. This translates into CASSFQPSGGPVNEQFF.

This chain's CDR3 is CASSFADRAGYEQYF. Here the CDR3 DNA reads TGTGCCAGCAGCTTCGCTGACAGGGCAGGGTACGAGCAGTACTTC. The chain combines TRBV5-4 with TRBJ2-7; 7 positions agree with TRBD1. The CDR3 loop spans 15 amino acids. With V trimmed by 2 bases and J by 4 bases, 9 bases remained unmatched. Looked up from germline, CDR1 is SGHNT and CDR2 is YYREEE (reference sequence).

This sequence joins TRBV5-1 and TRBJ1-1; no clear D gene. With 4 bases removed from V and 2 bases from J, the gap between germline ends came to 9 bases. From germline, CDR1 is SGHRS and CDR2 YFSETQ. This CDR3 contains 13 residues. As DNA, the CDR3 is TGCGCCAGCAGCATCACGGGTAACACTGAAGCTTTCTTT. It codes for CASSITGNTEAFF.

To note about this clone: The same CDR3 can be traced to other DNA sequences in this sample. The CDR3 bases are TGTGCCAGTAGTATAAGGGACTCCTCCTACGAGCAGTACTTC. The encoded protein is CASSIRDSSYEQYF. V and J are TRBV19 and TRBJ2-7; D is perhaps TRBD2 (6 bases). Trimming left V 2 bases short and J 0 bases short, with 8 bases between. This CDR3 contains 14 residues. CDR1 LNHDA and CDR2 SQIVND come from the germline V gene (reference sequence). Based on the CDR3 plus reference TRBV19 and TRBJ2-7, the full variable domain is DGGITQSPKYLFRKEGQNVTLSCEQNLNHDAMYWYRQDPGQGLRLIYYSQIVNDFQKGDIAEGYSVSREKKESFPLTVTSAQKNPTAFYLCASSIRDSSYEQYFGPGTRLTVT.